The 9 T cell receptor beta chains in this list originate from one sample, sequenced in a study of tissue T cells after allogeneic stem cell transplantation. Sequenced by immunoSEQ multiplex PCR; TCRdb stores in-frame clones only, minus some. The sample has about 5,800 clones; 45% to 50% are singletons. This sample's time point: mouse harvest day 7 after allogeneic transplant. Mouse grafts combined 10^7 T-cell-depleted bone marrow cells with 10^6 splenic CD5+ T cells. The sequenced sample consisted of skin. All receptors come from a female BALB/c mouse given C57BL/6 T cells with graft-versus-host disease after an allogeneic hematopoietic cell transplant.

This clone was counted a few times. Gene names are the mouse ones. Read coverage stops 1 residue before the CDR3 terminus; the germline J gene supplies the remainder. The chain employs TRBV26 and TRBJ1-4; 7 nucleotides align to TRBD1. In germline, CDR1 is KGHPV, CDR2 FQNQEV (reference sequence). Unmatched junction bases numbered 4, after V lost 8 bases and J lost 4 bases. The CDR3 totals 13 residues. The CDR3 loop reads CASAGTVNERLFF. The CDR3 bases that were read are TGTGCCAGCGCCGGGACAGTCAACGAAAGATTATTT.

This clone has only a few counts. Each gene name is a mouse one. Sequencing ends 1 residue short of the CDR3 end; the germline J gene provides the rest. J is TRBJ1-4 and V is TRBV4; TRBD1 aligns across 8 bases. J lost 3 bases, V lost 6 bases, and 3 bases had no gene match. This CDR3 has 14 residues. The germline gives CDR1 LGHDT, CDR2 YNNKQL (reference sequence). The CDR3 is CASSGQGANERLFF. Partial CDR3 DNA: TGTGCCAGCAGTGGACAGGGAGCCAACGAAAGATTATTT.

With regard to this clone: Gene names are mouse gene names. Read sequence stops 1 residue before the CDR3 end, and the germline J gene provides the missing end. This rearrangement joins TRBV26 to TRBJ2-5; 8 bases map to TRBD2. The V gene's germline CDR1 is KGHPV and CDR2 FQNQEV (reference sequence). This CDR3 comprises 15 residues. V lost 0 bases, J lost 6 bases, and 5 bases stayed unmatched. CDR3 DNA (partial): TGTGCCAGCAGTCTGTCGCGGGGGGGCAGGGACACCCAGTAC. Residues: CASSLSRGGRDTQY. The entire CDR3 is CASSLSRGGRDTQYF.

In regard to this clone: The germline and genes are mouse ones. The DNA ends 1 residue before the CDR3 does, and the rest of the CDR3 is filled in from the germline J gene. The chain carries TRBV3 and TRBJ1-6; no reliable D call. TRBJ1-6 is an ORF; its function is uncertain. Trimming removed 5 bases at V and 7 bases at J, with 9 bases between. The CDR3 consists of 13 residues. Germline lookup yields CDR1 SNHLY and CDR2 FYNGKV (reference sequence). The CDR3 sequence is CASSVGLNSPLYF. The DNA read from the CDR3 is TGTGCCAGCAGCGTGGGCCTCAATTCGCCCCTCTAC.

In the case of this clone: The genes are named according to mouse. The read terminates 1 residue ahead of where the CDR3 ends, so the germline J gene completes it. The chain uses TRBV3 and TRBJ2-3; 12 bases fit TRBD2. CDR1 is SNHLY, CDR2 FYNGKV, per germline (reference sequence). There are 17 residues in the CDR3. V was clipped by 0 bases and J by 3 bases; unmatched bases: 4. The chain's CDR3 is CASSLATGGARAETLYF. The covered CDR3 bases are TGTGCCAGCAGCTTAGCGACTGGGGGGGCGCGAGCAGAAACGCTGTAT.

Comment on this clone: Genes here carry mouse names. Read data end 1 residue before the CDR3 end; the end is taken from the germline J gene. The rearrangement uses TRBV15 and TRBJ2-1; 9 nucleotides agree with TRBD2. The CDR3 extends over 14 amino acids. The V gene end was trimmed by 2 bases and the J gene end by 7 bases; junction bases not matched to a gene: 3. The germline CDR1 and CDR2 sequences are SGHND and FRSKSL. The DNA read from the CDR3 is TGTGCCAGCAGTTTAACTGGGGGGCGAGCTGAGCAGTTC. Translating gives CASSLTGGRAEQF. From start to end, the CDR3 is CASSLTGGRAEQFF.

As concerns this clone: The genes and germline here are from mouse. The CDR3 sequence: CASSTGTGGANQDTQYF. The covered CDR3 bases are TGTGCCAGCTCCACCGGGACTGGGGGGGCTAACCAAGACACCCAGTAC. V and J are TRBV12-2 and TRBJ2-5; 14 positions agree with TRBD2. The read ends 1 residue early relative to the CDR3; the germline J gene fills the gap. V lost 4 bases to trimming and J lost 0 bases; unmatched junction nucleotides: 5. CDR1 SGHLS and CDR2 HYDKME come from the germline V gene. This CDR3 region has 17 residues.

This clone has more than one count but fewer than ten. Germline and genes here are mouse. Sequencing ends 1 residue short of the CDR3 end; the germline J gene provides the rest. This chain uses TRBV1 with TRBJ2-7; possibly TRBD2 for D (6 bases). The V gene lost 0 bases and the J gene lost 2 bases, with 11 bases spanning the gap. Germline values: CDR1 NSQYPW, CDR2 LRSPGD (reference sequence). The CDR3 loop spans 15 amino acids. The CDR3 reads CTCSAEGGRPYEQYF. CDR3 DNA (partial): TGCACCTGCAGTGCAGAGGGGGGAAGGCCCTATGAACAGTAC.

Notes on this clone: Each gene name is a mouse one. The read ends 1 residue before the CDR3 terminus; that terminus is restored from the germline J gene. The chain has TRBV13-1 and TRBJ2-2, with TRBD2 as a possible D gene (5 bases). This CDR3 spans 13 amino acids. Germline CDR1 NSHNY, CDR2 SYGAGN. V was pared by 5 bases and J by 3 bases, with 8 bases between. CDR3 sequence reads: CASSLGDTGQLYF. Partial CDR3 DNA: TGTGCCAGCAGCCTGGGAGACACCGGGCAGCTCTAC.